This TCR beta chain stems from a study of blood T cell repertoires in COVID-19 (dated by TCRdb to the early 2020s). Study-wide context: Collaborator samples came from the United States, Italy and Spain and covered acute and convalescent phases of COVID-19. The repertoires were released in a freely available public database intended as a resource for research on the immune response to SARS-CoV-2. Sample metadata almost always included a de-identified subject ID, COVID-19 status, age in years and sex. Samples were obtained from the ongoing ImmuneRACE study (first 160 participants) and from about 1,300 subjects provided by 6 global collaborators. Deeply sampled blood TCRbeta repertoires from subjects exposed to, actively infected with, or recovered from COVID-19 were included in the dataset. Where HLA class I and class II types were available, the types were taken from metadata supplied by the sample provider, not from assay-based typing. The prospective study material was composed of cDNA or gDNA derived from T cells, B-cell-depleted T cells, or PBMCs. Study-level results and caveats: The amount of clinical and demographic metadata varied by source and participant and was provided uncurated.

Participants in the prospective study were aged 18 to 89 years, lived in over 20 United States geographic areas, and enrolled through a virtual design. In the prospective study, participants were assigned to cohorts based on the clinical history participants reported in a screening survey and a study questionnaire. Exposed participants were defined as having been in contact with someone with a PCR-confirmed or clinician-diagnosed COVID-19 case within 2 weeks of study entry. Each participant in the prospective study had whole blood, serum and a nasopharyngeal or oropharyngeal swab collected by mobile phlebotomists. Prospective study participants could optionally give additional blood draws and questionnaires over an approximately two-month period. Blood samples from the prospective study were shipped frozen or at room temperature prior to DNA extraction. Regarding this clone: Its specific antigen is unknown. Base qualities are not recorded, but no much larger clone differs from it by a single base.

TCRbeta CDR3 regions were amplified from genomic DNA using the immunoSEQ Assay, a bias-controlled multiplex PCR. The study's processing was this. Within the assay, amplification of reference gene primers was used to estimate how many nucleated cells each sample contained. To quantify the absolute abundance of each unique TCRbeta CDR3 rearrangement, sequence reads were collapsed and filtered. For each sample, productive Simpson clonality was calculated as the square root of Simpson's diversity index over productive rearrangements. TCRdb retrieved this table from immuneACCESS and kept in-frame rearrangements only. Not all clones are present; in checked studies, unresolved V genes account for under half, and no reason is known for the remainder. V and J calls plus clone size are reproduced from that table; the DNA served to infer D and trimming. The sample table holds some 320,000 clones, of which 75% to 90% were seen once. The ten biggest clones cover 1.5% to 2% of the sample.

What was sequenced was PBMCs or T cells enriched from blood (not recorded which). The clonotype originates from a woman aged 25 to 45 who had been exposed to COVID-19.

The CDR3 amino acid sequence is: CASSEPAGRRYGYTF. The DNA reads as follows: TGTGCCAGCAGTGAACCGGCAGGGCGAAGGTATGGCTACACCTTC. Recombination joined TRBV2 with TRBJ1-2; TRBD1 is perhaps the D gene, given 5 matching bases. Trimming takes 2 bases from V and 5 bases from J, and the germline ends sit 15 bases apart. The CDR3 runs 15 residues from the cysteine to the phenylalanine. Just CDR3 DNA is preserved here, 45 bases in frame from base 1. CDR1 and CDR2, looked up from the germline V gene, are SNHLY and FYNNEI.